The entry below describes one TCR beta chain. Its antigen is as yet unknown. Per germline, CDR1 SGHNT and CDR2 YENEEA. The V end lost 2 bases, the J end lost 2 bases, and 6 bases lay between the germline ends. The CDR3 covers 13 residues. The data belong to a study of radiotherapy plus CTLA-4 blockade in lung cancer. Across the study: Objective responses were documented in over 15% of patients, with disease control in about 28%.

Study-level findings and limits: How blood T cell clones changed early, along with interferon-beta, reportedly forecast response best. Radiotherapy with ipilimumab was followed by blood expansion of tumor-derived clones.

Some clones are missing from TCRdb's copy, which holds only in-frame ones; the method was immunoSEQ multiplex PCR. This table holds around 53,000 clones, around nine tenths found once. Ipilimumab-mediated CTLA-4 blockade plus focal radiation was given to patients having chemo-refractory metastatic non-small-cell lung cancer. V usage is TRBV11-3 and J usage is TRBJ2-5, with D possibly being TRBD2 (6 bases). The sequence derives from a human donor with non-small cell lung cancer that progressed on radiotherapy plus ipilimumab. Some clones in this sample may be carry-over from other donors' samples. The specimen comprised peripheral blood, sampled from a patient treated with radiotherapy plus ipilimumab. DNA for the CDR3: TGTGCCAGCAGCTTACGGGGGCAAGAGACCCAGTACTTC. It yields the protein CASSLRGQETQYF.